This TCR beta chain originates from a study of blood T cell repertoires in COVID-19. Overall study context: COVID-19 samples, acute and convalescent, were from the United States, Italy and Spain. The analysed material was cDNA or gDNA that came from T cells, B-cell-depleted T cells, or PBMCs.

V shed 7 bases and J shed 1 base, with 20 bases lying between them. Looked up from germline, CDR1 is LNHDA and CDR2 is SQIVND (reference sequence). This CDR3 is 17 amino acids long. Original methodology: The authors estimated nucleated cell counts from reference gene primer amplification. TCRdb keeps only in-frame clones here, not all; method: immunoSEQ multiplex PCR. V, J and clone size derive from that table, while D and trimming were established from the DNA sequence. Counted here are about 150,000 clones, about 90% occurring once; the ten biggest clones make up 3.5% to 5%. This chain joins TRBV19 and TRBJ2-4; D perhaps matches TRBD1 (6 bases). The source material was peripheral blood. The receptor was derived from an older woman with active or convalescent COVID-19. The CDR3 DNA reads as TGTGCCAGTACCGCCGAAACAGGGTTGGGGGCCAAAAACATTCAGTACTTC. It yields the protein CASTAETGLGAKNIQYF.